A selection of T cell receptor beta chains follows, all from one sample in a study of cytotoxic CD8 clonotypes in ibrutinib-treated CLL. The protocol was immunoSEQ multiplex PCR, while the TCRdb copy is restricted to in-frame clones and leaves out a portion. The table has a few hundred thousand clones, around four fifths seen once. The input for sequencing was PBMCs, taken before ibrutinib treatment. All receptors derive from a human donor with chronic lymphocytic leukemia. The CDR3 runs from the conserved cysteine through the conserved F or W. A D gene is named only where the DNA matches it firmly.

>TRBD1|TRBJ2-3|TRBV29-1
CSVETGTASTDTQYF
TGCAGCGTTGAGACCGGGACAGCTAGCACAGATACGCAGTATTTT
>.|TRBJ2-7|TRBV4-3
CASSQVSGSPPYEQYF
TGCGCCAGCAGCCAAGTCTCCGGGAGTCCCCCCTACGAGCAGTACTTC
>TRBD2|TRBJ2-7|TRBV30
CAWSAGTSSSEQYF
TGTGCCTGGAGCGCCGGGACTAGCAGTTCCGAGCAGTACTTC
>TRBD2|TRBJ2-5|TRBV10-3
CAIREAGARETQYF
TGTGCCATCAGAGAAGCGGGAGCCAGGGAGACCCAGTACTTC
>TRBD2|TRBJ2-2|TRBV27
CASSFWSGRGTGELFF
TGTGCCAGCAGTTTTTGGAGCGGGAGGGGAACCGGGGAGCTGTTTTTT
>.|TRBJ1-2|TRBV10-1
CASRPSPTPGDYGYTF
TGCGCCAGCAGACCATCTCCTACCCCGGGGGACTATGGCTACACCTTC
>.|TRBJ2-5|TRBV4-2
CASSQEGTIQETQYF
TGTGCCAGCAGCCAAGAGGGTACTATACAAGAGACCCAGTACTTC
>.|TRBJ1-1|TRBV11-3
CASSLDPQGRRDTEAFF
TGTGCCAGCAGCTTAGATCCCCAGGGGCGGCGAGATACTGAAGCTTTCTTT
>.|TRBJ2-3|TRBV15
CATSPHSVDTQYF
TGTGCCACCAGCCCCCATTCAGTAGATACGCAGTATTTT
>.|TRBJ2-1|TRBV4-3
CASSQEVFGSWGWVNEQFF
TGCGCCAGCAGCCAAGAAGTTTTCGGCTCCTGGGGGTGGGTGAATGAGCAGTTCTTC